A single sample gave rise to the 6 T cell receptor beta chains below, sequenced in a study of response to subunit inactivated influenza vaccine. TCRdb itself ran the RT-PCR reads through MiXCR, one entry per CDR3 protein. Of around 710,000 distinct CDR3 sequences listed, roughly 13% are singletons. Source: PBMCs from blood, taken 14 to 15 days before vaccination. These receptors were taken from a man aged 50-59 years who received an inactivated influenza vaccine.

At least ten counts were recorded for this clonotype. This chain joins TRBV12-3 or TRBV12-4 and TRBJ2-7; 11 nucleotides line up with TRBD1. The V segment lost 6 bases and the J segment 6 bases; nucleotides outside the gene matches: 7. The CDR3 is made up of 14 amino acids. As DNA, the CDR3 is TGTGCCAGCAGCCTTGGACAGGGGGCGTTCGAGCAGTACTTC. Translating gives CASSLGQGAFEQYF.

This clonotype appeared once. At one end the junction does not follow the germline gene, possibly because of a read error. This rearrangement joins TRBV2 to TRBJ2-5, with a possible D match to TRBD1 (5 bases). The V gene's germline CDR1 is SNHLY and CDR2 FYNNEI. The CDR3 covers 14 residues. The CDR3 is CASGRTPYQEIQYF. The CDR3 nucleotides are TGTGCCAGCGGACGGACACCGTACCAAGAGATCCAGTACTTC.

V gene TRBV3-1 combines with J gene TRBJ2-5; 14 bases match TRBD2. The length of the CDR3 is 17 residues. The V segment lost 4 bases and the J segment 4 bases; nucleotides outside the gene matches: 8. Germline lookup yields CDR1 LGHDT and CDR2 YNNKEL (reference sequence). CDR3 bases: TGTGCCAGCAGCCCACTGGGACTAGCGGGGGTAAGAGAGACCCAGTACTTC. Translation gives CASSPLGLAGVRETQYF.

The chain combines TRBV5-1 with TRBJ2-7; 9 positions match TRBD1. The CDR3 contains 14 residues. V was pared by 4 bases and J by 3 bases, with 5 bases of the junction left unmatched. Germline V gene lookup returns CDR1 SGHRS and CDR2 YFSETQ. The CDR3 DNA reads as TGCGCCAGCAGCGGACAGGGGTCAGGCTACGAGCAGTACTTC. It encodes CASSGQGSGYEQYF.

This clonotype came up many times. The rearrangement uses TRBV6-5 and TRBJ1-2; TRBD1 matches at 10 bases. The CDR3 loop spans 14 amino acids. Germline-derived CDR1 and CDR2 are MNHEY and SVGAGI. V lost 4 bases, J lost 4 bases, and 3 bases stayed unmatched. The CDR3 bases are TGTGCCAGCAGTTCGGGACAGGGGTCCTATGGCTACACCTTC. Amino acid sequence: CASSSGQGSYGYTF.

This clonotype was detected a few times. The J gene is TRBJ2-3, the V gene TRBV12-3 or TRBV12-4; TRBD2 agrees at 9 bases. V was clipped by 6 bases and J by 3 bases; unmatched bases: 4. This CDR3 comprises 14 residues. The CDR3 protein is CASSGAGGTDTQYF. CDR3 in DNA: TGTGCCAGCAGCGGAGCGGGAGGAACAGATACGCAGTATTTT.